Listed below are T cell receptor beta chains from one sample, sequenced in a study of sequential checkpoint blockade in melanoma. Sequencing used immunoSEQ multiplex PCR; TCRdb keeps in-frame clones, though not all of them. Seen here are nearly 4,000 clones, 15% to 20% observed once, and the top ten hold 26%. The input for sequencing was tumor tissue (inferred from file names), taken from a patient given nivolumab and ipilimumab in sequence. The receptors derive from a human donor with melanoma. Both conserved end residues are part of each CDR3. The order of the fields is V gene, D gene, clone size, J gene, CDR3 DNA, CDR3 protein. The D gene is left open where the match is weak. Rows give clone size only sometimes, using once, few, many, or a class for an expanded clone.

V: TRBV19; D: TRBD1; size: few; J: TRBJ1-1; DNA: TGTGCCAGTAACAGGGGGCGGAACACTGAAGCTTTCTTT; CDR3: CASNRGRNTEAFF
V: TRBV5-1; D: .; size: .; J: TRBJ2-1; DNA: TGCGCCAGCAGCTTGGCCGCAGGCTCCTACAATGAGCAGTTCTTC; CDR3: CASSLAAGSYNEQFF
V: TRBV19; D: .; size: .; J: TRBJ2-3; DNA: TGTGCCAGTAGTATAAGGCGGGGCGGCTCTAGCACAGATACGCAGTATTTT; CDR3: CASSIRRGGSSTDTQYF
V: TRBV6-8; D: TRBD1; size: .; J: TRBJ2-1; DNA: TGTGCCAGCAGCTGGACAGGGGGCAATGAGCAGTTCTTC; CDR3: CASSWTGGNEQFF
V: TRBV11-3; D: TRBD2; size: many; J: TRBJ2-3; DNA: TGTGCCAGCAGTTCTAGCGGGGATTTAGATACGCAGTATTTT; CDR3: CASSSSGDLDTQYF
V: TRBV5-1; D: TRBD2; size: .; J: TRBJ2-1; DNA: TGCGCCAGCAGCGGGGCAGGGAGGGACAATGAGCAGTTCTTC; CDR3: CASSGAGRDNEQFF
V: TRBV6-8; D: .; size: many; J: TRBJ2-5; DNA: TGTGCCAGCAGTTCAAGAGACAGGTTCTCAAAGACCCAGTACTTC; CDR3: CASSSRDRFSKTQYF
V: TRBV9; D: .; size: few; J: TRBJ2-7; DNA: TGTGCCAGCAGTGTCTTGGGTTACGAGCAGTACTTC; CDR3: CASSVLGYEQYF
V: TRBV6-8; D: TRBD2; size: many; J: TRBJ2-5; DNA: TGTGCCAGCAGTTACTCATTGACTAGCGGGGGCGGAGTCAAAGAGACCCAGTACTTC; CDR3: CASSYSLTSGGGVKETQYF
V: TRBV11-3; D: .; size: many; J: TRBJ1-1; DNA: TGTGCCAGCAGCTTTCGTGACAGGACGAACACTGAAGCTTTCTTT; CDR3: CASSFRDRTNTEAFF
V: TRBV7-2; D: .; size: .; J: TRBJ2-3; DNA: TGTGCCAGCAGCTTAGCGGAGCGGAATACGCAGTATTTT; CDR3: CASSLAERNTQYF
V: TRBV28; D: .; size: medium-sized; J: TRBJ1-4; DNA: TGTGCCAGCAGTTTATACAGGGACGAAAAACTGTTTTTT; CDR3: CASSLYRDEKLFF
V: TRBV30; D: TRBD2; size: medium-sized; J: TRBJ2-3; DNA: TGTGCCTGGAGTGGTAGCGGGGGCCTCACAGATACGCAGTATTTT; CDR3: CAWSGSGGLTDTQYF
V: TRBV29-1; D: .; size: medium-sized; J: TRBJ2-1; DNA: TGCAGCGTTGAAGATCTGGTGAACAATGAGCAGTTCTTC; CDR3: CSVEDLVNNEQFF
V: TRBV2; D: .; size: few; J: TRBJ2-1; DNA: TGTGCCAGCAGCCCAGGGGGGCAGACCAAGCAGTTCTTC; CDR3: CASSPGGQTKQFF
V: TRBV5-1; D: .; size: .; J: TRBJ1-1; DNA: TGCGCCAGCAGCTTGACAGGATTAGGGGCGAACACTGAAGCTTTCTTT; CDR3: CASSLTGLGANTEAFF
V: TRBV5-1; D: TRBD1; size: .; J: TRBJ1-1; DNA: TGCGCCAGCAGCGAAACGACAGGGGTCGCCACTGAAGCTTTCTTT; CDR3: CASSETTGVATEAFF
V: TRBV5-1; D: TRBD2; size: .; J: TRBJ2-3; DNA: TGCGCCAGCAGCTTGGCGCCCAGCGGGGGTACAGATACGCAGTATTTT; CDR3: CASSLAPSGGTDTQYF
V: TRBV6-8; D: .; size: .; J: TRBJ2-7; DNA: TGTGCCAGCAGTTCCCTCACAGGGTCCGAGCAGTACTTC; CDR3: CASSSLTGSEQYF
V: TRBV6-8; D: .; size: .; J: TRBJ1-5; DNA: TGTGCCAGCAAAAGGACAGCTCTTGAATGGCCCCAGCATTTT; CDR3: CASKRTALEWPQHF
V: TRBV19; D: .; size: medium-sized; J: TRBJ1-3; DNA: TGTGCCAGTAGGGCGCGGACGGACACCATATATTTT; CDR3: CASRARTDTIYF
V: TRBV30; D: .; size: few; J: TRBJ1-1; DNA: TGTGCCTGGAAACTGAAGGGCTGGGGTGAAGGCACTGAAGCTTTCTTT; CDR3: CAWKLKGWGEGTEAFF
V: TRBV5-1; D: .; size: medium-sized; J: TRBJ1-1; DNA: TGCGCCAGCAGCTTAAGGACGGGGAGTGTGGCTGAAGCTTTCTTT; CDR3: CASSLRTGSVAEAFF
V: TRBV6-8; D: TRBD1; size: medium-sized; J: TRBJ1-1; DNA: TGTGCCAGCAGTTACCCCGGGACAGGGGGGCCTGAAGCTTTCTTT; CDR3: CASSYPGTGGPEAFF
V: TRBV14; D: TRBD1; size: once; J: TRBJ1-2; DNA: TGTGCCAGCAGCCCAGGGACAGTCAACTATGGCTACACCTTC; CDR3: CASSPGTVNYGYTF
V: TRBV30; D: .; size: .; J: TRBJ2-7; DNA: TGTGCCTGGAGTGTAAAGTACGAGCAGTACTTC; CDR3: CAWSVKYEQYF
V: TRBV5-1; D: .; size: .; J: TRBJ1-4; DNA: TGCGCCAGCAGCGGTAGGACGGGGACCTTTGAAAAACTGTTTTTT; CDR3: CASSGRTGTFEKLFF
V: TRBV6-8; D: .; size: medium-sized; J: TRBJ2-1; DNA: TGTGCCAGCAGCCTATCCAGGGGTTTGCCCCCAAGCTCCTACAATGAGCAGTTCTTC; CDR3: CASSLSRGLPPSSYNEQFF
V: TRBV11-3; D: .; size: few; J: TRBJ2-1; DNA: TGTGCCAGCAGCCAAGTCGGGGGAAACAATGAGCAGTTCTTC; CDR3: CASSQVGGNNEQFF
V: TRBV11-3; D: .; size: many; J: TRBJ2-2; DNA: TGTGCCAGCAGCCGCGGACGAGACTTCACCGGGGAGCTGTTTTTT; CDR3: CASSRGRDFTGELFF
V: TRBV6-8; D: .; size: .; J: TRBJ2-1; DNA: TGTGCCAGCAGCACCGGACGGCGTGAGCAGTTCTTC; CDR3: CASSTGRREQFF
V: TRBV6-8; D: .; size: .; J: TRBJ2-7; DNA: TGTGCCATCAGTTCGGCTTTTAAAAAGGGCGAGCAGTACTTC; CDR3: CAISSAFKKGEQYF